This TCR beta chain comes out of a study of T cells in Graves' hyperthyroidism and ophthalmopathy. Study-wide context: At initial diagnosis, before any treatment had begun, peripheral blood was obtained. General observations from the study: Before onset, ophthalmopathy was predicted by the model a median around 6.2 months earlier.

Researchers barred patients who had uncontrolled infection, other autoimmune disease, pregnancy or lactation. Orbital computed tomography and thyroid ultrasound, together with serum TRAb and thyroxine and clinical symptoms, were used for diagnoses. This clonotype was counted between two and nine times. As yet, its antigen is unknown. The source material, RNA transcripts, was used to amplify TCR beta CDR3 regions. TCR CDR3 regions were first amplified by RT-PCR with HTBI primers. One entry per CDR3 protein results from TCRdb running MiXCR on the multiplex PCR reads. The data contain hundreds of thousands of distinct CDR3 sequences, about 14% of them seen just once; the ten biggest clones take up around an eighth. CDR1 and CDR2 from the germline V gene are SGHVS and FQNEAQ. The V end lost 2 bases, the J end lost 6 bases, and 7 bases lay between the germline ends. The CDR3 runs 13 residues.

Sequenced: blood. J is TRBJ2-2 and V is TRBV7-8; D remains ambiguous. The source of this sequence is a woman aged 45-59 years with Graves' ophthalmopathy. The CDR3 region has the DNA TGTGCCAGCAGCTTACAGGATTCCGGGGAGCTGTTTTTT. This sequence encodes CASSLQDSGELFF.